This TCR beta chain was sequenced in a study of shared clonotypes between healthy human individuals. Generated by immunoSEQ multiplex PCR, the TCRdb table keeps only in-frame clones and is missing some. The table shows millions of clones, with 90% to 95% occurring only once. The CDR3 extends over 14 amino acids. With 0 bases clipped from V and 5 bases from J, the junction kept 3 bases outside the gene matches. Per the germline V gene, CDR1 is SGHAT and CDR2 is FQNNGV. The specimen was naive CD4+ T cells sorted from blood. Subset indicated: CD45RA+ positively selected. The chain has TRBV11-2 and TRBJ1-2; 7 positions agree with TRBD1. The clonotype comes from a man aged 18 to 29 in good health. For the CDR3, the DNA is TGTGCCAGCAGCTTAGAGAGGGGGCCGTATGGCTACACCTTC. Translated, it gives CASSLERGPYGYTF.